The 5 T cell receptor beta chains reported below all come from one sample, sequenced in a study of cytomegalovirus exposure and HLA in healthy donors. TCRdb's table, derived via immunoSEQ multiplex PCR, lists solely in-frame clones and lacks some. The table lists about 340,000 clones, 86% of them singletons. The specimen sequenced was PBMCs. These receptors came from a woman between 18 and 30 years old in good health and CMV-seronegative.

This rearrangement joins TRBV13 to TRBJ2-3; 8 bases line up with TRBD1. V lost 1 base and J lost 3; bases outside the gene matches: 6. Germline V gives CDR1 PRHDT, CDR2 FYEKMQ (reference sequence). This CDR3 has 16 residues. CDR3 in DNA: TGTGCCAGCAGCTTAGTTTTCACAGGGGGGACAGATACGCAGTATTTT. Residues: CASSLVFTGGTDTQYF.

The rearrangement links TRBV7-9 to TRBJ2-7; 7 nucleotides align to TRBD2. Trimming removed 5 bases from V and 3 bases from J; junction bases left unmatched: 10. CDR3 length: 15 amino acids. Germline V gives CDR1 SEHNR, CDR2 FQNEAQ (reference sequence). The DNA of the CDR3 is TGTGCCAGCAGCCCCAGCGGGCTAGCGGTCTACGAGCAGTACTTC. Its translation: CASSPSGLAVYEQYF.

The genes are TRBV29-1 and TRBJ2-7, with D possibly TRBD1 on 6 matching bases. The CDR3 loop spans 12 amino acids. Germline V gene sequence: CDR1 SQVTM, CDR2 ANQGSEA. Trimming pared 0 bases from V and 5 bases from J, leaving 8 bases between. CDR3 in DNA: TGCAGCGTTGAAGATAACAGGGACGAGCAGTACTTC. Residues: CSVEDNRDEQYF.

The chain recombines TRBV2 with TRBJ2-7; the D is unclear. CDR3 size: 14 residues. From germline, CDR1 is SNHLY and CDR2 FYNNEI. V dropped 3 bases and J dropped 2 bases, with 11 bases sitting between them. CDR3 region: CASSDSNPAYEQYF. CDR3 coding DNA: TGTGCCAGCAGTGATTCCAACCCGGCCTACGAGCAGTACTTC.

The chain couples TRBV7-9 to TRBJ1-4, with D possibly matching TRBD1 (6 bases). The germline CDR1 and CDR2 sequences are SEHNR and FQNEAQ (reference sequence). The CDR3 spans 15 residues. V dropped 3 bases and J dropped 5 bases, with 13 bases sitting between them. CDR3 residues: CASSFPGDQNEKLFF. The CDR3 coding sequence is TGTGCCAGCAGCTTCCCAGGGGACCAGAATGAAAAACTGTTTTTT.